This T cell receptor beta chain originates from a study of shared clonotypes between healthy human individuals. Naive CD8 cells comprised CD45RO-negative, CCR7-positively selected cells, excluding terminally differentiated effector memory CD45RA+ cells. Germline assignment: CDR1 LNHNV and CDR2 YYDKDF (reference sequence). The CDR3 runs to 16 residues. V lost 3 bases to trimming and J lost 0 bases, with 12 bases between them. This clone appeared once. For every subset, genomic DNA was evenly distributed across several immunoSEQ plates. This table comes from immunoSEQ multiplex PCR, and its TCRdb copy is limited to in-frame clones, with some not included. The sample has about 1.9 million clones, 93% seen once.

This TCR was sampled from a man aged 18 to 35 in good health. Some clones in this sample may be carry-over from other donors' samples. Sequencing was done on a sample of naive CD8+ T cells from PBMCs. The chain employs TRBV15 and TRBJ2-1; D might be TRBD1 or TRBD2, each matching 5 bases. Written as DNA, the CDR3 is TGTGCCACCAGCAGGGGGGTGACGGGCTCCTACAATGAGCAGTTCTTC. Protein: CATSRGVTGSYNEQFF.